This TCR beta chain is drawn from a study of blood T cell repertoires in COVID-19. The overall study: Collection of acute and convalescent COVID-19 samples took place in the United States, Italy and Spain. PBMCs, B-cell-depleted T cells, or T cells provided the cDNA or gDNA that made up the material.

Authors' analysis steps: Estimation of nucleated cell counts was performed using reference gene primer amplification. Profiled with immunoSEQ multiplex PCR; TCRdb holds only in-frame clones, not every one. Clone size and the V and J calls come from that table; the DNA yielded D and trimming. This sample yields 150,000 to 200,000 clones, of which 89% are seen a single time; approximately 3% belongs to the top ten. Sequenced: peripheral blood. This clonotype was sampled from a man aged 55 to 70 with acute or convalescent COVID-19.

The CDR3 DNA reads TGTGCCAGCAGCCAAGATCGCTATGGCTACACCTTC. Translation: CASSQDRYGYTF. This chain connects TRBV3-1 (or the pseudogene TRBV3-2) to TRBJ1-2; D unclear. Germline V CDR1 and CDR2: LGHDT, YNNKEL (reference sequence). V was cut by 0 bases and J by 4 bases, with 3 bases left in between. The CDR3 loop spans 12 amino acids.